This record looks at one T cell receptor beta chain sequence and its context. The data were taken from a study of patients and donors after allogeneic stem cell transplantation. Each CDR3 protein gets one entry after TCRdb re-called the RT-PCR reads with MiXCR. The table has more than 150,000 distinct CDR3 sequences, 24% seen once. The sequencing sample was made of blood, either unsorted or a sorted T cell fraction (not recorded which). The source is a human donor who was either an allogeneic HSCT recipient or a stem cell or donor lymphocyte infusion donor (not recorded which). It is not recorded whose cells these are; they may come from a transplant donor.

For the CDR3, the DNA is TGTGCCAGTAGTCCAATCAGGGGTAGCACCGGGGAGCTGTTTTTT. Translating gives CASSPIRGSTGELFF. The gene calls are TRBV19 and TRBJ2-2; D is perhaps TRBD1 (6 bases). CDR3 length: 15 residues. The V end was cut by 5 bases, the J end by 4 bases, with 14 bases between. Germline V gene lookup returns CDR1 LNHDA and CDR2 SQIVND (reference sequence).